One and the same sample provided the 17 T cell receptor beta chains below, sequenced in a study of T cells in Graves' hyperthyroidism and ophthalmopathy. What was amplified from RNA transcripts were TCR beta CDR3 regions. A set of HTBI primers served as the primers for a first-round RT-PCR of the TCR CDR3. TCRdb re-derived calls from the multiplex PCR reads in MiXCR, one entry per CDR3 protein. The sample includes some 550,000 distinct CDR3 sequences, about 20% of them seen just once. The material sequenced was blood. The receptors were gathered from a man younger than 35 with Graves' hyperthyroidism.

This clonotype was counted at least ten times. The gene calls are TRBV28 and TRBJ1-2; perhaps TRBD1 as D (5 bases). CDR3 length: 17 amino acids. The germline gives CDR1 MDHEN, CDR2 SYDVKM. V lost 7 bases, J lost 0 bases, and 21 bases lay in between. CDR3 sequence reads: CASNDRLPGPANYGYTF. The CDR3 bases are TGTGCCAGCAACGATCGACTACCGGGGCCAGCTAACTATGGCTACACCTTC.

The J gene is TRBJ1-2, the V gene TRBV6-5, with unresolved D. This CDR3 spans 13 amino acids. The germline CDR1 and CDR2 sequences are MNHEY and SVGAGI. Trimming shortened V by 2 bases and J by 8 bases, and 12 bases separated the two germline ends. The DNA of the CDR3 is TGTGCCAGCAGTTACGCGGTACTCGGAGGCTACACCTTC. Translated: CASSYAVLGGYTF.

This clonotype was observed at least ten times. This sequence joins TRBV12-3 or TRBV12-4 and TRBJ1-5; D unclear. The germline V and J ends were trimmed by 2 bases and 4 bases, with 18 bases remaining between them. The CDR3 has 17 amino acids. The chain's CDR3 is CASSLKIGRGLNQPQHF. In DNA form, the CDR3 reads TGTGCCAGCAGTTTAAAAATCGGTCGAGGACTTAATCAGCCCCAGCATTTT.

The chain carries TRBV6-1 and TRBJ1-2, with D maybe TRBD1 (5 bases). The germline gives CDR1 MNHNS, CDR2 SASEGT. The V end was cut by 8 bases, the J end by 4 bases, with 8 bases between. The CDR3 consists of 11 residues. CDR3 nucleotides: TGTGCCAGCCAGGGTGGCTATGGCTACACCTTC. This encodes CASQGGYGYTF.

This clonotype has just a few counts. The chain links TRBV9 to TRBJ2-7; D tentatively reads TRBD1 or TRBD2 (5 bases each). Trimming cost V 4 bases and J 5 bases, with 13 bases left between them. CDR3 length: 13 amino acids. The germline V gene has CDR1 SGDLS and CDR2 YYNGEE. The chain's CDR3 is CASSLGTVDEQYF. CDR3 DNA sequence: TGTGCCAGCAGCCTAGGGACCGTGGACGAGCAGTACTTC.

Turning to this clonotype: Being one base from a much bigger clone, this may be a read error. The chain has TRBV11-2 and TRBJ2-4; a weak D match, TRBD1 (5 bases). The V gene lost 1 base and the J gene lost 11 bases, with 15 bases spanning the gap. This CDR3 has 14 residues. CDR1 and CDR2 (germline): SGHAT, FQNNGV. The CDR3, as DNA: TGTGCCAGCAGCTTAGTGGTTGGACAAGGAGTTCAGTACTTC. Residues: CASSLVVGQGVQYF. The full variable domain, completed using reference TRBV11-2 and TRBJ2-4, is EAGVAQSPRYKIIEKRQSVAFWCNPISGHATLYWYQQILGQGPKLLIQFQNNGVVDDSQLPKDRFSAERLKGVDSTLKIQPAKLEDSAVYLCASSLVVGQGVQYFGAGTRLSVL.

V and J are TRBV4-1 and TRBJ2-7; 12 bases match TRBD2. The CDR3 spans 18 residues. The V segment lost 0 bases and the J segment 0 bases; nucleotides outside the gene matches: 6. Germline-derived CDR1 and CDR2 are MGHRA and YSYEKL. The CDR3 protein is CASSQERLAGAISYEQYF. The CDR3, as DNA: TGCGCCAGCAGCCAAGAGAGACTAGCGGGGGCCATCTCCTACGAGCAGTACTTC.

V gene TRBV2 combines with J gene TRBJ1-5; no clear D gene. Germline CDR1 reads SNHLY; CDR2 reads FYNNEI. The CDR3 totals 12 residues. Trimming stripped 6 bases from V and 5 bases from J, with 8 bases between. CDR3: CASRGWDQPQHF. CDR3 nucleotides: TGTGCCAGCAGGGGATGGGATCAGCCCCAGCATTTT.

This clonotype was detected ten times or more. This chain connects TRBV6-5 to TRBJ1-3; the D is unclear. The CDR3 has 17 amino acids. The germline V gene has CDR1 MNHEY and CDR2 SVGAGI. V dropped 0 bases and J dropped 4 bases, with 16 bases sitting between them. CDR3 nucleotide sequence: TGTGCCAGCAGTTACTCGATACAGCTAGGGATAGGAAACACCATATATTTT. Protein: CASSYSIQLGIGNTIYF.

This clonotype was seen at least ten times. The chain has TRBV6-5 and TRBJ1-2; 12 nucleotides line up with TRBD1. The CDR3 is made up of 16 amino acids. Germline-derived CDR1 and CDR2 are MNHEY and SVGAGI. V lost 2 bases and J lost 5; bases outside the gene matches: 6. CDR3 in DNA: TGTGCCAGCAGTTACAAAGGGACAGGGGGCGTGTATGGCTACACCTTC. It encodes CASSYKGTGGVYGYTF.

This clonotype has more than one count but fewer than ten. CDR3 protein: CASSHPRRGHWYGYTF. The CDR3 DNA reads TGCGCCAGCAGCCACCCCCGACGGGGACATTGGTATGGCTACACCTTC. This chain joins TRBV4-1 and TRBJ1-2; a weak D match, TRBD1 (6 bases). The CDR3 contains 16 residues. Trimming cost V 3 bases and J 5 bases, with 19 bases left between them. Germline CDR1 MGHRA, CDR2 YSYEKL.

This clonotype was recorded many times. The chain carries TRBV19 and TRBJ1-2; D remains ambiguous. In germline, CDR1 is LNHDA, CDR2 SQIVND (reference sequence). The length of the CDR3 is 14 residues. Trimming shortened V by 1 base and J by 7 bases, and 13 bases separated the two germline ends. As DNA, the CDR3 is TGTGCCAGTAGTATAGGAGGGCAGCGAACTGGCTACACCTTC. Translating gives CASSIGGQRTGYTF.

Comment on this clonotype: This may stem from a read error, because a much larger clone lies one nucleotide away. Written as DNA, the CDR3 is TGCGCCAGCAGCAAGGGGATGAGGGAGACCCGGTACTTC. Protein product: CASSKGMRETRYF. V and J are TRBV4-1 and TRBJ2-5; D may be TRBD1 or TRBD2 (5 bases each). This CDR3 has 13 residues. In germline, CDR1 is MGHRA, CDR2 YSYEKL.

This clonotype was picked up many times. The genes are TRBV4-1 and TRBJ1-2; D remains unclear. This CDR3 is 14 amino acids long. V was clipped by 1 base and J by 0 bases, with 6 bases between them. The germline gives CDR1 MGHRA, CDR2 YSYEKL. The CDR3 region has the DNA TGCGCCAGCAGCCAAGGCCCATCTAACTATGGCTACACCTTC. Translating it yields CASSQGPSNYGYTF.

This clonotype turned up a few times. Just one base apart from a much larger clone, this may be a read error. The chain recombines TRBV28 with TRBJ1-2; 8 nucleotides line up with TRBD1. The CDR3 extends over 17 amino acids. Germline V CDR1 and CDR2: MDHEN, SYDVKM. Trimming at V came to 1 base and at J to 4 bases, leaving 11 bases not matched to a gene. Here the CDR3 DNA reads TGTGCCAGCAGTTTATTCTTCACGGGACAGGAGGGCTATGGCTACACCTTC. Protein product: CASSLFFTGQEGYGYTF.

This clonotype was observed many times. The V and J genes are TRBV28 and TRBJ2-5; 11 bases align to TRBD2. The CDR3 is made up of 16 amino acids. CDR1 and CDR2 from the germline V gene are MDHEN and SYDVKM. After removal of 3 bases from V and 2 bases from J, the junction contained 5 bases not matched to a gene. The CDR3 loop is CASSLSSGGDQETQYF. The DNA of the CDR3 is TGTGCCAGCAGTTTGAGTAGCGGGGGGGATCAAGAGACCCAGTACTTC. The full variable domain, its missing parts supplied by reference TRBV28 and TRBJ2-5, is DVKVTQSSRYLVKRTGEKVFLECVQDMDHENMFWYRQDPGLGLRLIYFSYDVKMKEKGDIPEGYSVSREKKERFSLILESASTNQTSMYLCASSLSSGGDQETQYFGPGTRLLVL.

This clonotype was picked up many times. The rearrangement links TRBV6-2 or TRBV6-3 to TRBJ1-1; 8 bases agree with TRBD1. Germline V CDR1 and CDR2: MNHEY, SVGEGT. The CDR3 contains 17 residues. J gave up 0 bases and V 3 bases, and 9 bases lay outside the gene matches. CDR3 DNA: TGTGCCAGCAGTTATCCCCGACAGGGGACCCTGAACACTGAAGCTTTCTTT. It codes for CASSYPRQGTLNTEAFF.